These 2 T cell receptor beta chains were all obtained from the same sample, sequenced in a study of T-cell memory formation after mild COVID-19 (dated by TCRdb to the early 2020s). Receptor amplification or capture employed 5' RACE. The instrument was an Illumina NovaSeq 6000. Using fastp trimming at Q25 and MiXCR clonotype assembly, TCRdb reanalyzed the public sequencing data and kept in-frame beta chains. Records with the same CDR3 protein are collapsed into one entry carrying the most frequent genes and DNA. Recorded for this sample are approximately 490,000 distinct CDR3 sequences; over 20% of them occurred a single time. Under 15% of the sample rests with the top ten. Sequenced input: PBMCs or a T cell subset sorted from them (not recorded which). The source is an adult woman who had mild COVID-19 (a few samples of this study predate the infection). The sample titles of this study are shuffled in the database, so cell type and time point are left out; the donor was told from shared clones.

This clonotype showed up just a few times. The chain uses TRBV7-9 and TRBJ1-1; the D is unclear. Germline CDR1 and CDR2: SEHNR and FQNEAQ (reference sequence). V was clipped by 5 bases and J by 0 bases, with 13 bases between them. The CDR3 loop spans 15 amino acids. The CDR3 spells CASSPRTNLNTEAFF. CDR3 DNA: TGTGCCAGCAGCCCAAGGACGAATTTGAACACTGAAGCTTTCTTT.

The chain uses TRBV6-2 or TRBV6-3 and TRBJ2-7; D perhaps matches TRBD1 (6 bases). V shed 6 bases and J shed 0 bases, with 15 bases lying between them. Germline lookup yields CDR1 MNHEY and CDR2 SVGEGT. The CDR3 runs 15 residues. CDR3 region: CASSGQLPSSYEQYF. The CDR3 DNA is TGTGCCAGCAGCGGACAGTTGCCTAGCTCCTACGAGCAGTACTTC.